The 23 T cell receptor beta chains listed next were all sequenced from one sample in a study of blood T cell repertoires in COVID-19. Clones were sequenced by immunoSEQ multiplex PCR, and TCRdb holds only the in-frame ones, with some missing. The repertoire includes 150,000 to 200,000 clones, more than 75% of them detected once, and 6% sits in the top ten. Material for sequencing was peripheral blood. The receptors here all came from a man aged 35-49 years with active or convalescent COVID-19.

This clone was picked up a small number of times. The V gene is TRBV7-2, the J gene TRBJ1-6; a weak D match, TRBD1 (6 bases). The V and J ends lost 5 bases and 3 bases respectively, with 11 bases between them. Germline values: CDR1 SGHTA, CDR2 FQGNSA. The CDR3 length is 15 residues. CDR3 sequence reads: CASSIRQVYNSPLHF. The CDR3 DNA is TGTGCCAGCAGCATCCGACAGGTCTATAATTCACCCCTCCACTTT. The whole variable domain, remainder taken from reference TRBV7-2 and TRBJ1-6, is GAGVSQSPSNKVTEKGKDVELRCDPISGHTALYWYRQSLGQGLEFLIYFQGNSAPDKSGLPSDRFSAERTGGSVSTLTIQRTQQEDSAVYLCASSIRQVYNSPLHFGNGTRLTVT.

The chain joins TRBV4-1 to TRBJ1-5; D perhaps matches TRBD1 (6 bases). Trimming cost V 0 bases and J 2 bases, with 20 bases left between them. The germline V gene encodes CDR1 MGHRA and CDR2 YSYEKL. The CDR3 extends over 19 amino acids. In DNA, the CDR3 is TGCGCCAGCAGCCAAGAGGGGCAGGGTAGGGGGTCGGGCAATCAGCCCCAGCATTTT. Amino acid sequence: CASSQEGQGRGSGNQPQHF.

The rearrangement joins TRBV11-2 to TRBJ2-2; D is ambiguous. The CDR3 covers 13 residues. In germline, CDR1 is SGHAT, CDR2 FQNNGV. Between the trimmed V and J ends, which lost 3 bases and 5 bases, there was a span of 7 bases. CDR3 in DNA: TGTGCCAGCAGCTTTTCTATAACCGGGGAGCTGTTTTTT. It is translated as CASSFSITGELFF.

Comment on this clone: Compared with germline, one end of the junction differs, possibly owing to a read error. The chain is built from TRBV5-4 and TRBJ2-7, with TRBD1 as a possible D gene (6 bases). CDR1 is SGHNT and CDR2 is YYREEE in the germline V gene (reference sequence). This CDR3 contains 15 residues. CDR3 in DNA: TGTGCCAGCAACTTGCGGACAGCTAGCTCCTACGAGCAGTACTTC. Residues: CASNLRTASSYEQYF.

The chain recombines TRBV7-2 with TRBJ1-1; 8 bases fit TRBD1. The CDR3 spans 18 residues. The junction had 14 bases not matched to a gene; V was cut back by 5 bases and J by 0 bases. Germline V gives CDR1 SGHTA, CDR2 FQGNSA. CDR3 in DNA: TGTGCCAGCAGCGTAAACAGGGGGGCGAGGATGATGAACACTGAAGCTTTCTTT. This translates into CASSVNRGARMMNTEAFF. Looking up the rest from reference TRBV7-2 and TRBJ1-1 gives the full variable domain: GAGVSQSPSNKVTEKGKDVELRCDPISGHTALYWYRQSLGQGLEFLIYFQGNSAPDKSGLPSDRFSAERTGGSVSTLTIQRTQQEDSAVYLCASSVNRGARMMNTEAFFGQGTRLTVV.

This clone occurred once. This chain joins TRBV12-3 or TRBV12-4 and TRBJ2-5; the D is unclear. V was clipped by 6 bases and J by 5 bases, with 10 bases between them. The CDR3 covers 12 residues. The CDR3 reads CASRLFQETQYF. The CDR3 nucleotides read TGTGCCAGCAGGTTGTTCCAGGAGACCCAGTACTTC.

The chain carries TRBV10-3 and TRBJ2-6, with 7 bases fitting TRBD1. In germline, CDR1 is ENHRY, CDR2 SYGVKD. V trimming: 7 bases; J trimming: 0 bases; junction bases outside the gene matches: 9. The CDR3 is made up of 17 amino acids. The CDR3 sequence is CAITDRVPTSGANVLTF. CDR3 DNA: TGTGCCATCACCGACAGGGTACCGACCTCTGGGGCCAACGTCCTGACTTTC.

This clone was detected a few times. The CDR3 DNA is TGCGCCAGCAGCTGGGGGGACTCTTCAGCCGAGCAGTACTTC. Encoded protein: CASSWGDSSAEQYF. The genes are TRBV5-1 and TRBJ2-7; D is possibly TRBD2 (6 bases). This CDR3 is built from 14 residues. Trimming pared 3 bases from V and 6 bases from J, leaving 16 bases between. Germline assignment: CDR1 SGHRS and CDR2 YFSETQ.

The chain uses TRBV4-1 and TRBJ1-1; 9 nucleotides agree with TRBD1. Looked up from germline, CDR1 is MGHRA and CDR2 is YSYEKL. The CDR3 length is 16 residues. V was pared by 4 bases and J by 6 bases, with 12 bases of the junction left unmatched. The CDR3 spells CASSRSRDRAGPEAFF. The CDR3 DNA sequence: TGCGCCAGCAGCCGGTCCCGGGACAGGGCTGGTCCTGAAGCTTTCTTT.

V and J are TRBV5-6 and TRBJ2-7; maybe TRBD1 (5 bases). The CDR3 is 15 amino acids. The germline V gene encodes CDR1 SGHDT and CDR2 YYEEEE. Trimming removed 5 bases from V and 3 bases from J, with 18 bases in between. The CDR3 spells CASSSRDSLRYEQYF. CDR3 DNA sequence: TGTGCCAGCAGTTCCCGCGACAGTTTACGCTACGAGCAGTACTTC.

The chain uses TRBV19 and TRBJ2-1; no clear D. V lost 8 bases and J lost 0, with 11 bases in between. The CDR3 sequence is 14 residues long. Germline-derived CDR1 and CDR2 are LNHDA and SQIVND (reference sequence). The CDR3 nucleotides are TGTGCCAGTCGTTTGGGCAGCTCCTACAATGAGCAGTTCTTC. Its protein is CASRLGSSYNEQFF.

The chain couples TRBV5-1 to TRBJ2-7, with D perhaps matching TRBD1 (6 bases). The length of the CDR3 is 16 residues. With 4 bases removed from V and 5 bases from J, the gap between germline ends came to 22 bases. The germline gives CDR1 SGHRS, CDR2 YFSETQ. As DNA, the CDR3 is TGCGCCAGCAGCCCGGGTTGGGCAGGGGAAAGGAACGAGCAGTACTTC. It yields the protein CASSPGWAGERNEQYF.

This clone was observed once. The chain recombines TRBV28 with TRBJ2-7; 16 positions match TRBD2. CDR1 and CDR2 from the germline V gene are MDHEN and SYDVKM. The CDR3 extends over 19 amino acids. The J segment lost 4 bases and the V segment lost 5 bases, leaving 14 bases of the junction unmatched. The CDR3 bases are TGTGCCAGCAGTCAAACCTTCCCGGGACTAGCGGGAGGGAGGTACGAGCAGTACTTC. This encodes CASSQTFPGLAGGRYEQYF.

This sequence joins TRBV9 and TRBJ1-3, with 9 bases fitting TRBD1. V shed 2 bases and J 4 bases; nucleotides not matched to a gene: 7. Germline loops: CDR1 SGDLS, CDR2 YYNGEE. The CDR3 is 16 residues long. The DNA of the CDR3 is TGTGCCAGCAGCGTTGATGACAGGGGGTACGGAAACACCATATATTTT. Translation gives CASSVDDRGYGNTIYF.

Regarding this clone: In the same sample, other DNA sequences code for this CDR3. The chain uses TRBV10-3 and TRBJ1-5, with D perhaps TRBD1 (6 bases). This CDR3 spans 14 amino acids. Germline V gene sequence: CDR1 ENHRY, CDR2 SYGVKD. V lost 3 bases to trimming and J lost 2 bases, with 8 bases between them. The CDR3 nucleotides are TGTGCCATCAGTGATTCAGGGGGCAATCAGCCCCAGCATTTT. Amino acids: CAISDSGGNQPQHF.

The J gene is TRBJ2-7, the V gene TRBV10-1; 8 bases map to TRBD1. V was pared by 11 bases and J by 6 bases, with 24 bases of the junction left unmatched. The germline V gene encodes CDR1 WNHNN and CDR2 SYGVQD (reference sequence). This CDR3 is built from 17 residues. The CDR3 nucleotides read TGCGCCCCGCTGAAGAGAGTAATTAGCAGGGGGCTTCGCGAGCAGTACTTC. Its translation: CAPLKRVISRGLREQYF.

The chain has TRBV4-1 and TRBJ2-3, with 7 bases fitting TRBD2. Germline V CDR1 and CDR2: MGHRA, YSYEKL. V was clipped by 0 bases and J by 1 base; unmatched bases: 7. The CDR3 has 17 residues. The CDR3, as DNA: TGCGCCAGCAGCCAAGATAGGGGACGGGGGGGCACAGATACGCAGTATTTT. It yields the protein CASSQDRGRGGTDTQYF.

The V gene is TRBV28, the J gene TRBJ2-7; a weak D match, TRBD2 (5 bases). Per germline, CDR1 MDHEN and CDR2 SYDVKM. CDR3 length: 15 amino acids. Trimming cost V 2 bases and J 3 bases, with 14 bases left between them. The DNA for the CDR3 is TGTGCCAGCAGTTTAAGCCTTTGGGCGGGCTACGAGCAGTACTTC. Translated: CASSLSLWAGYEQYF.

The chain combines TRBV28 with TRBJ1-4, with D possibly being TRBD1 (6 bases). The CDR3 length is 14 residues. Germline loops: CDR1 MDHEN, CDR2 SYDVKM. V was shortened by 6 bases and J by 7 bases, with 15 bases between the two germline ends. The CDR3 DNA sequence: TGTGCCAGCAGCCTAGAGGGGGTTACTGAAAAACTGTTTTTT. Its translation: CASSLEGVTEKLFF.

This sequence joins TRBV27 and TRBJ1-4; 9 bases agree with TRBD1. Germline CDR1 and CDR2: MNHEY and SMNVEV (reference sequence). V dropped 4 bases and J dropped 8; count of bases not matched to a gene: 8. This CDR3 contains 15 residues. In nucleotides, the CDR3 is TGTGCCAGCAGTTCTTACACAGGGGGCGGGGAAAAACTGTTTTTT. Translating it yields CASSSYTGGGEKLFF.

V and J are TRBV12-3 or TRBV12-4 and TRBJ2-2; a weak D match, TRBD2 (5 bases). Trimming took off 9 bases at V and 9 bases at J, with 11 bases between the two ends. This CDR3 has 11 amino acids. CDR3 nucleotides: TGTGCCAGTACTAGGCTACGGGAGCTGTTTTTT. This codes for CASTRLRELFF.

The CDR3 DNA reads as TGTGCCAGCACCCTTAGCCAGACTGAAGCTTTCTTT. Translating it yields CASTLSQTEAFF. The chain links TRBV2 to TRBJ1-1; no reliable D call. Germline V CDR1 and CDR2: SNHLY, FYNNEI. The V end lost 7 bases, the J end lost 5 bases, and 11 bases lay between the germline ends. CDR3 length equals 12 residues.

The chain couples TRBV24-1 to TRBJ1-2; D might be TRBD1 (5 bases). Germline V gene sequence: CDR1 KGHDR, CDR2 SFDVKD. Trimming pared 3 bases from V and 12 bases from J, leaving 25 bases between. The CDR3 spans 16 residues. In DNA form, the CDR3 reads TGTGCCACCAGTGATCCTTTGGGGCAGTCAACTTACGGCCACACCTTC. Amino acid sequence: CATSDPLGQSTYGHTF.